The T cell receptor (beta chain) under discussion was sequenced for a study of blood T cell repertoires in COVID-19. Under the authors' procedure: By means of reference gene primer amplification, nucleated cell counts were estimated. Clones were sequenced by immunoSEQ multiplex PCR, and TCRdb holds only the in-frame ones, with some missing. The V and J calls and the clone size are those of that table, but D and trimming were determined from the DNA. The table includes 130,000 to 150,000 clones, roughly nine tenths detected once. CDR1 is SGHNT and CDR2 is YYREEE in the germline V gene (reference sequence). Trimming cost V 4 bases and J 3 bases; bases outside gene matches: 5. The CDR3 totals 14 residues.

Sequencing was carried out using PBMCs or T cells enriched from blood (not recorded which). This TCR came from a woman in her 40s who had been exposed to COVID-19. The rearrangement joins TRBV5-4 to TRBJ2-3, with 7 bases fitting TRBD2. The CDR3 bases are TGTGCCAGCAGCCTAGGACTAGGAACAGATACGCAGTATTTT. Translation: CASSLGLGTDTQYF.